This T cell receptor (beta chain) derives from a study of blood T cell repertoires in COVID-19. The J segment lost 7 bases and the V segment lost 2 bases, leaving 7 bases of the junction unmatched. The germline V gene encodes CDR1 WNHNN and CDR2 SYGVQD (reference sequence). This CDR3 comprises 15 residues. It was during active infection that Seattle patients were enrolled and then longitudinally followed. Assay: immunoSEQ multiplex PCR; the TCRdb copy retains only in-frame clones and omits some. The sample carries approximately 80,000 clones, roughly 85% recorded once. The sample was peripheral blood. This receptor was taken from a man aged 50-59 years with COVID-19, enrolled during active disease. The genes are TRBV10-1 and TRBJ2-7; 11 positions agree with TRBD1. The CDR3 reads CASSERRTGGFEQYF. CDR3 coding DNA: TGCGCCAGCAGTGAGCGCAGGACAGGGGGCTTTGAGCAGTACTTC.